A selection of T cell receptor beta chains follows, all from one sample in a study of spatial heterogeneity in lung cancer. TCRdb re-called the 5' RACE reads with MiXCR, one entry per CDR3 protein. Among tens of thousands of distinct CDR3 sequences listed, 7% were seen once. Sequencing was performed on PBMCs, taken at surgery. The source of these receptors is a male donor with early-stage non-small cell lung cancer. The CDR3 runs from the conserved cysteine through the conserved F or W. A D gene is named only where the DNA matches it firmly. Clone size is stated in some rows and not others, as once, few, many or a class when expanded.

TRBD2	TRBV7-2	many	TRBJ2-3	CASSLGLAGYGDTQYF	TGTGCCAGCAGCCTAGGACTAGCGGGATATGGAGATACGCAGTATTTT
-	TRBV7-2	few	TRBJ1-1	CASSAYLDSEAFF	TGTGCCAGCAGCGCCTACCTGGACAGTGAAGCTTTCTTT
-	TRBV11-2	-	TRBJ2-3	CASSLHESGVGDTQYF	TGTGCCAGCAGCTTGCACGAGAGTGGGGTAGGGGATACGCAGTATTTT
-	TRBV28	few	TRBJ1-2	CASSDPFRNTF	TGTGCCAGCAGTGATCCCTTTAGGAACACCTTC
-	TRBV29-1	many	TRBJ2-3	CSVASSTDTQYF	TGCAGCGTTGCCTCCTCCACAGATACGCAGTATTTT
TRBD2	TRBV6-5	-	TRBJ2-1	CASSSSSGLTYF	TGTGCCAGCAGTTCCTCTAGCGGGCTCACCTACTTC
TRBD2	TRBV12-3/TRBV12-4	-	TRBJ2-1	CASTGLAGGQVQFF	TGTGCCAGCACGGGACTAGCGGGAGGGCAGGTGCAGTTCTTC
TRBD2	TRBV4-1	many	TRBJ2-5	CASSPSPGLAGEETQYF	TGCGCCAGCAGCCCCAGCCCGGGACTAGCGGGAGAAGAGACCCAGTACTTC
TRBD2	TRBV11-2	many	TRBJ2-3	CASSLAGSRNTQYF	TGTGCCAGCAGCCTAGCGGGATCGAGGAATACGCAGTATTTT
-	TRBV5-6	-	TRBJ1-1	CASSLVRGVTYTEVFF	TGTGCCAGCAGCTTGGTAAGAGGGGTCACGTACACTGAAGTTTTCTTT
TRBD2	TRBV28	many	TRBJ2-3	CASSLTLTGTSGSTDTQYF	TGTGCCAGCAGTTTAACCCTCACCGGGACTAGCGGGAGTACAGATACGCAGTATTTT
-	TRBV3-1	many	TRBJ2-3	CASSQMEGGPGDTQYF	TGTGCCAGCAGCCAAATGGAAGGAGGGCCCGGAGATACGCAGTATTTT
-	TRBV28	medium-sized	TRBJ1-1	CASTPLAGEAFF	TGTGCCAGCACCCCTTTAGCCGGAGAAGCTTTCTTT
-	TRBV7-2	many	TRBJ2-4	CASSIGQPENIQYF	TGTGCCAGCAGCATTGGACAGCCCGAAAACATTCAGTACTTC
TRBD1	TRBV20-1	few	TRBJ1-2	CSARSGDRANYGYTF	TGCAGTGCTAGAAGTGGGGACAGGGCTAACTATGGCTACACCTTC
TRBD1	TRBV18	many	TRBJ2-7	CASSPLGQGAGGYYEQYF	TGTGCCAGCTCACCACTAGGACAGGGGGCTGGTGGTTACTACGAGCAGTACTTC
-	TRBV4-1	many	TRBJ2-7	CASSQVIPEQYF	TGCGCCAGCAGCCAAGTGATCCCCGAGCAGTACTTC
-	TRBV10-3	few	TRBJ1-1	CAIRGSAQGEAFF	TGTGCCATCAGGGGGTCAGCCCAAGGAGAAGCTTTCTTT
-	TRBV10-1	medium-sized	TRBJ2-3	CASSEPDTDTQYF	TGCGCCAGCAGTGAGCCAGACACAGATACGCAGTATTTT
-	TRBV6-1	few	TRBJ1-1	CASSEDQLYTEAFF	TGTGCCAGCAGTGAAGACCAGTTGTACACTGAAGCTTTCTTT
TRBD2	TRBV6-6	many	TRBJ2-5	CASSYVRGAGGLETQYF	TGTGCCAGCAGTTACGTCAGAGGGGCGGGAGGCTTGGAGACCCAGTACTTC
TRBD1	TRBV3-1	-	TRBJ1-1	CASSSGTVNTEAFF	TGTGCCAGCAGCAGCGGGACAGTGAACACTGAAGCTTTCTTT
TRBD1	TRBV11-2	many	TRBJ2-1	CASSQDREVGEQFF	TGTGCCAGCAGTCAGGACAGGGAGGTTGGTGAGCAGTTCTTC
TRBD1	TRBV12-3/TRBV12-4	-	TRBJ2-3	CASRRTGSTDTQYF	TGTGCCAGCAGACGGACAGGGTCCACAGATACGCAGTATTTT
TRBD1	TRBV5-6	many	TRBJ2-3	CASSWDRSTDTQYF	TGTGCCAGCAGCTGGGACAGAAGCACAGATACGCAGTATTTT
-	TRBV15	many	TRBJ1-5	CATSTGDHSNQPQHF	TGTGCCACCAGCACAGGCGACCATAGCAATCAGCCCCAGCATTTT
-	TRBV5-4	many	TRBJ1-1	CASSLEGRMNTEAFF	TGTGCCAGCAGCCTCGAGGGCCGGATGAACACTGAAGCTTTCTTT
TRBD1	TRBV20-1	medium-sized	TRBJ1-1	CSAPDRLNTEAFF	TGCAGTGCTCCGGACAGGTTGAACACTGAAGCTTTCTTT
-	TRBV5-5	-	TRBJ2-7	CASSSRDPYEQYF	TGTGCCAGCAGCTCCCGGGACCCCTACGAGCAGTACTTC
TRBD2	TRBV9	many	TRBJ2-2	CASSVLAENTGELFF	TGTGCCAGCAGCGTACTAGCGGAGAACACCGGGGAGCTGTTTTTT
-	TRBV11-2	-	TRBJ2-5	CASSPSQETQYF	TGTGCCAGCAGCCCGTCCCAAGAGACCCAGTACTTC
TRBD2	TRBV20-1	many	TRBJ2-3	CSALRLAGDSDTQYF	TGCAGTGCTCTACGACTAGCGGGAGATTCCGATACGCAGTATTTT
TRBD2	TRBV24-1	many	TRBJ2-3	CATSLAGGRTDTQYF	TGTGCCACCAGTTTAGCGGGGGGCCGCACAGATACGCAGTATTTT
-	TRBV14	-	TRBJ2-1	CASSHSGAYNEQFF	TGTGCCAGCAGCCACTCGGGGGCCTACAATGAGCAGTTCTTC